This T cell receptor beta chain was found in a study of CD8+CD57+ T cells in acquired aplastic anemia. Study overall: Mean yield of DNA from sorted CD4+ and CD8+ cells was 3 to 3.5 ug. Researchers reported that healthy donors averaged approximately 10 million reads for CD4+ cells.

TCR beta VDJ and CDR3 profiling used genomic DNA as template. TCRdb ran MiXCR on the reads and lists one entry per CDR3 protein. The sample shows roughly 58,000 distinct CDR3 sequences, about 50% of them seen only once. Details on this clonotype: What it recognizes is unknown. The conserved closing phenylalanine or tryptophan is absent in this CDR3, likely reflecting a read error.

Study results and caveats: Between the patient and control groups, CD8+ Simpson's diversity did not differ significantly. The study identified around 28 CD8+ CDR3 sequences shared by patients and controls.

The CDR3 runs to 14 residues. V lost 3 bases and J 4 bases, leaving 12 bases between the germline ends. Germline V lookup: CDR1 LNHNV, CDR2 YYDKDF (reference sequence). This receptor was identified in a human donor in good health, serving as a control. The genes are TRBV15 and TRBJ1-1; maybe TRBD1 (6 bases). Input material: sorted CD4+, CD8+, or CD8+CD57+ T cells (not recorded which) from PBMCs. The CDR3 DNA reads TGTGCCACCAGCAGCTTAAAAGGGGGCACTGAAGCTTTCTCT. It codes for CATSSLKGGTEAFS.